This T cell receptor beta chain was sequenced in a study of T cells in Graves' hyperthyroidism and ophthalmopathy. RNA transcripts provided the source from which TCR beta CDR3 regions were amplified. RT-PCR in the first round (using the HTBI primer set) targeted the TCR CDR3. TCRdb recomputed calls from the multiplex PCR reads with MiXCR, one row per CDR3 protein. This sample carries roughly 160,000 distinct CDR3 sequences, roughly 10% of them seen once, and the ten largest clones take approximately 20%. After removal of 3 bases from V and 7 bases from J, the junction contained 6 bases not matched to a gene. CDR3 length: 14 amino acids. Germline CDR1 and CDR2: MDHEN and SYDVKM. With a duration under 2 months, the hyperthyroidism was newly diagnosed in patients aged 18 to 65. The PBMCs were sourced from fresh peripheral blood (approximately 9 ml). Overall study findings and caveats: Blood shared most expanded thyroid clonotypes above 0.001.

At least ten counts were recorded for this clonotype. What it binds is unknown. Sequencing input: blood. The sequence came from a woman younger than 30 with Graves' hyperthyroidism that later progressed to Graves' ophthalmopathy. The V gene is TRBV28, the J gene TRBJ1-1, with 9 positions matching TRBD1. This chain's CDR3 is CASSFNRGLGEAFF. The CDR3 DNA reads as TGTGCCAGCAGTTTCAACAGGGGGCTGGGTGAAGCTTTCTTT.